This T cell receptor (beta chain) derives from a study of blood T cell repertoires in COVID-19. TCRdb's copy holds only in-frame clones and misses some; the assay was immunoSEQ multiplex PCR. Among about 310,000 clones listed, roughly 91% were seen once. V dropped 1 base and J dropped 7; count of bases not matched to a gene: 5. The CDR3 runs to 14 residues. CDR1 is SGHAT, CDR2 FQNNGV, per germline. The sequence derives from a man aged 50 to 60 with active or convalescent COVID-19. The sequencing input was peripheral blood. V gene TRBV11-2 combines with J gene TRBJ2-5; 8 bases agree with TRBD1. Here the CDR3 reads CASSLGQGAGTQYF. The CDR3 nucleotides read TGTGCCAGCAGCTTAGGCCAGGGGGCTGGGACCCAGTACTTC.